Listed below are T cell receptor beta chains from one sample, sequenced in a study of early T cells in non-severe SARS-CoV-2 infection. TCRdb re-called the 5' RACE reads through MiXCR, storing one row per CDR3 protein. The sample includes 85,000 to 100,000 distinct CDR3 sequences, roughly 13% of them seen just once. The sequencing sample was made of whole blood. Every receptor here comes from an adult who was a healthcare worker with PCR-confirmed SARS-CoV-2 infection or an uninfected control (not recorded which). CDR3s include the opening cysteine and the closing phenylalanine or tryptophan. A D gene is named only where the DNA matches it firmly. Where a row states a size, it is once, few, many or the class of an expanded clone; other rows omit it.

CDR3	DNA	D	J	V	size
CSVERDGSNEQFF	TGCAGCGTTGAGAGGGACGGGAGCAATGAGCAGTTCTTC	.	TRBJ2-1	TRBV29-1	.
CSASGSAGYNEQFF	TGCAGTGCTAGTGGCAGCGCGGGATACAATGAGCAGTTCTTC	.	TRBJ2-1	TRBV20-1	many
CASSVEEGFPYEQYF	TGTGCCAGCAGCGTAGAGGAAGGATTCCCCTACGAGCAGTACTTC	.	TRBJ2-7	TRBV9	many
CASSLGLGLAGGDTQYF	TGTGCCAGCAGCTTAGGTCTCGGACTAGCGGGGGGAGATACGCAGTATTTT	TRBD2	TRBJ2-3	TRBV11-3	.
CASPIGGGTDTQYF	TGTGCCAGCCCTATTGGGGGGGGCACAGATACGCAGTATTTT	TRBD2	TRBJ2-3	TRBV7-9	many
CASSPLLGDQPQHF	TGCGCCAGCAGCCCCCTTCTGGGGGATCAGCCCCAGCATTTT	.	TRBJ1-5	TRBV5-1	.
CASSYSGTGELFF	TGTGCCAGCAGTTACTCCGGGACCGGGGAGCTGTTTTTT	.	TRBJ2-2	TRBV6-5	few
CASSSPPGSLGYTF	TGTGCCAGCAGTTCCCCCCCGGGATCTCTAGGCTACACCTTC	.	TRBJ1-2	TRBV12-3/TRBV12-4	.
CASISYNSPLHF	TGTGCCAGCATCAGCTATAATTCACCCCTCCACTTT	.	TRBJ1-6	TRBV2	few
CSARDHRGRNQPQHF	TGCAGTGCTAGAGATCATAGGGGTCGGAATCAGCCCCAGCATTTT	.	TRBJ1-5	TRBV20-1	few
CSARVGPNIQYF	TGCAGTGCTAGAGTGGGACCCAACATTCAGTACTTC	.	TRBJ2-4	TRBV20-1	.
CASRPNTVGGNYGYTF	TGTGCCAGCAGACCGAACACTGTAGGGGGCAACTATGGCTACACCTTC	TRBD1	TRBJ1-2	TRBV28	few
CASSLLGQGATEAFF	TGTGCCAGCAGCTTACTCGGACAGGGGGCCACTGAAGCTTTCTTT	TRBD1	TRBJ1-1	TRBV7-2	few
CASSIGTGRMNTEAFF	TGTGCCAGCAGTATTGGGACAGGCCGCATGAACACTGAAGCTTTCTTT	TRBD1	TRBJ1-1	TRBV2	.
CSARKRWEGRGFIPYEQYF	TGCAGTGCTAGAAAGCGGTGGGAGGGTAGGGGATTTATTCCCTACGAGCAGTACTTC	TRBD2	TRBJ2-7	TRBV20-1	.
CASSVRPGLATGELFF	TGTGCCAGCAGTGTCCGTCCGGGACTAGCGACCGGGGAGCTGTTTTTT	TRBD2	TRBJ2-2	TRBV12-3/TRBV12-4	many
CASNSQGKTDTQYF	TGTGCCAGCAATTCACAGGGAAAAACAGATACGCAGTATTTT	.	TRBJ2-3	TRBV2	.
CASSQDSRGEQFF	TGTGCCAGCAGCCAAGATTCTAGGGGTGAGCAGTTCTTC	.	TRBJ2-1	TRBV14	few
CASSESSYEQYF	TGCGCCAGCAGTGAGTCGAGTTACGAGCAGTACTTC	.	TRBJ2-7	TRBV10-1	many
CSAAGTLLSETQYF	TGCAGCGCCGCCGGGACTTTGTTGTCAGAGACCCAGTACTTC	.	TRBJ2-5	TRBV29-1	few
CASSHTSGEETQYF	TGTGCCAGCAGCCACACTAGCGGCGAAGAGACCCAGTACTTC	TRBD2	TRBJ2-5	TRBV3-1	many
CASSAGVINEQYF	TGTGCCAGCAGCGCAGGGGTGATAAACGAGCAGTACTTC	.	TRBJ2-7	TRBV2	few